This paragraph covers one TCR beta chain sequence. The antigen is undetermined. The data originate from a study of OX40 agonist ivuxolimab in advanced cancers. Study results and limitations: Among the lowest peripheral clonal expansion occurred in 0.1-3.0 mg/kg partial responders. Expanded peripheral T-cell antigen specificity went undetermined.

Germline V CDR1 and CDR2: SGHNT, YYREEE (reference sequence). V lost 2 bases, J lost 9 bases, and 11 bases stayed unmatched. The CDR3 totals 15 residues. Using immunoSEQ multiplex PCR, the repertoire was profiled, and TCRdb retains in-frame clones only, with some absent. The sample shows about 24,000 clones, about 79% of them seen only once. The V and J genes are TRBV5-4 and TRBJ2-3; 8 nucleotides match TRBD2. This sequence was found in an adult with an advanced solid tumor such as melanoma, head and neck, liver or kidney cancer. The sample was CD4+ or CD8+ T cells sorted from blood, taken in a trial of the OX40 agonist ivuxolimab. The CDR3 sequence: CASSFGTRQERTQYF. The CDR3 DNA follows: TGTGCCAGCAGCTTTGGGACTAGGCAAGAGAGGACGCAGTATTTT.